Described below is a single T cell receptor (beta chain) sequence and its context. These data come from a study of response to subunit inactivated influenza vaccine. Germline V gene lookup returns CDR1 SGHVS and CDR2 FNYEAQ. Losses at the gene ends were 5 bases for V and 8 bases for J; bases not matched to a gene: 10. The CDR3 totals 15 residues. TCRdb called the RT-PCR reads again in MiXCR, with one record for every CDR3 protein. Of 450,000 to 600,000 distinct CDR3 sequences listed, 16% are singletons. This receptor was identified in a man aged 50 to 75 who received an inactivated influenza vaccine. The sequenced sample was CD4+ T cells sorted from PBMCs, obtained roughly 24 months after vaccination. V usage is TRBV7-6 and J usage is TRBJ1-4, with TRBD1 matching over 8 bases. The CDR3 DNA sequence: TGTGCCAGCAGCCAGAGACAGGGGCTGAAGGAAAAACTGTTTTTT. This gives the protein CASSQRQGLKEKLFF.